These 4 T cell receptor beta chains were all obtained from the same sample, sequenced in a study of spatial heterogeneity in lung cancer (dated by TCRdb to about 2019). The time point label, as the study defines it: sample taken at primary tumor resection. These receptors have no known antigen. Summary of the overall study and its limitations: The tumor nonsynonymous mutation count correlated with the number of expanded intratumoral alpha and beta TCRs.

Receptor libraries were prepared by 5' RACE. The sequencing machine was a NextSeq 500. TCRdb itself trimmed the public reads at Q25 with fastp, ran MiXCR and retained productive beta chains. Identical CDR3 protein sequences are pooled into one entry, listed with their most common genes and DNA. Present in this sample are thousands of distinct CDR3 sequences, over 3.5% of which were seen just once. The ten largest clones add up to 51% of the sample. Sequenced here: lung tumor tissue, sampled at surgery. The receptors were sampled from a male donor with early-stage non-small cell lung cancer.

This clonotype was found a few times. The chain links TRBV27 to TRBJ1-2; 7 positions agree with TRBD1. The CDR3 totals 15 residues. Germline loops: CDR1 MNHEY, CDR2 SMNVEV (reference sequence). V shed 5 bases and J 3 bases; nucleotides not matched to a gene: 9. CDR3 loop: CASSLKGARDYGYTF. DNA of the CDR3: TGTGCCAGCAGTCTAAAGGGGGCGCGGGACTATGGCTACACCTTC.

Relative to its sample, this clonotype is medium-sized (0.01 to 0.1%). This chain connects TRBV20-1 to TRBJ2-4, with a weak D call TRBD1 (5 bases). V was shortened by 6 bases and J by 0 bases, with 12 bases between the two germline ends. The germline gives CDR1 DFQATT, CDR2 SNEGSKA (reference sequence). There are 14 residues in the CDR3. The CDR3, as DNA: TGCAGTGCCGCGAGTGGGGCAGCCAAAAACATTCAGTACTTC. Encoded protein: CSAASGAAKNIQYF.

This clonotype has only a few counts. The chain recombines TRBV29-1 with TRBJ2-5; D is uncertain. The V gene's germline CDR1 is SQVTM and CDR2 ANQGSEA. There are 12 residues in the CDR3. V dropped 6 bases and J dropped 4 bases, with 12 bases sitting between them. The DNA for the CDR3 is TGCAGCGTAGTTCTCCCGGCAGAGACCCAGTACTTC. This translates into CSVVLPAETQYF.

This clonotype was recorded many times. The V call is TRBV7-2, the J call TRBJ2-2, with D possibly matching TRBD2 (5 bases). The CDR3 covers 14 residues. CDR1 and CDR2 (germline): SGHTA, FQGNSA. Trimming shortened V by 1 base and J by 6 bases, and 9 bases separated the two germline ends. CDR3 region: CASSLGGSAGELFF. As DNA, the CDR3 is TGTGCCAGCAGCTTAGGCGGGTCGGCCGGGGAGCTGTTTTTT.